This TCR beta chain was documented in a study of shared clonotypes between healthy human individuals. This clone was counted once. CD8 cells regarded as naive lacked CD45RO, were positively chosen for CCR7, and omitted terminally differentiated effector memory CD45RA+ cells. Profiling relied on immunoSEQ multiplex PCR, and the TCRdb table lists in-frame clones only, not all of them. The sample yields about 2.1 million clones, under 95% seen once. CDR1 and CDR2 (germline): SGHVS, FQNEAQ. Trimming took 1 base from V and 4 from J, leaving 16 bases between them. The CDR3 length is 16 residues. This receptor was taken from a young man in good health. Some clones in this sample may be carry-over from other donors' samples. The J gene is TRBJ2-5, the V gene TRBV7-8; D may be TRBD2 (5 bases). Sequenced material: naive CD8+ T cells from PBMCs. CDR3 coding DNA: TGTGCCAGCAGCTTAGGGCCGCGCGGGCCTGGAGAGACCCAGTACTTC. The encoded protein is CASSLGPRGPGETQYF.